This TCR beta chain was profiled in a study of blood T cell repertoires in COVID-19 (dated by TCRdb to 2020 to 2022). At the level of the whole study: The collaborator samples originated in the United States, Italy and Spain and spanned the acute and convalescent phases of COVID-19. The material from the prospective study consisted of cDNA or gDNA derived from T cells, B-cell-depleted T cells, or PBMCs. Subjects who had been exposed to COVID-19, were actively infected with it, or had recovered from it provided the deeply sampled blood TCRbeta repertoires that made up the dataset. The repertoires were made available in a free public database intended to serve as a resource for research on the immune response to SARS-CoV-2. Samples came from the ongoing ImmuneRACE study (first 160 participants) plus 1,254 subjects from 6 global collaborators. Nearly every sample came with metadata listing a de-identified subject ID, COVID-19 status, age in years and sex. Where available, HLA class I and class II types were taken from metadata supplied by the sample provider and were not determined by assay-based typing. Results and caveats for the whole study, not just this receptor: The amount of clinical and demographic metadata varied by source and participant and was provided uncurated.

Whole blood was collected in K2EDTA tubes by collaborating institutions according to the institutions' own protocols. Collaborator samples were shipped for TCRbeta analysis as frozen whole blood, isolated PBMCs, or DNA extracted from either sample type. Inclusive of the bounding cysteine and phenylalanine, the CDR3 is 14 residues long. CDR3 DNA only is kept here, 42 bases in frame from base 1. About this clone: It has no known antigen specificity. Base-call qualities are not available, and no considerably larger clone is one nucleotide away.

The immunoSEQ Assay, a bias-controlled multiplex PCR, was used to amplify TCRbeta CDR3 regions from genomic DNA. The source study handled its data this way. Nucleated cell counts per sample were estimated from amplification of reference gene primers within the assay. Sequence reads were collapsed and filtered to measure the absolute abundance of every unique TCRbeta CDR3 rearrangement. For each sample, productive Simpson clonality was calculated by taking the square root of Simpson's diversity index across productive rearrangements. TCRdb carries this immuneACCESS record with in-frame sequences only. Its versions omit some clonotypes, under half of them owing to an unresolved V gene in the studies checked, with the rest unexplained. V, J and clone size reflect that table, while D and trimming were determined from the DNA. Recorded for this sample are 53,000 or so clones; about nine tenths of them occurred a single time. Of the sample, 6.2% is held by the ten largest clones.

This TCR derives from a middle-aged man with acute or convalescent COVID-19. Sequencing was done on a sample of peripheral blood. Recombination joined TRBV21-1 with TRBJ1-2; the table's D gene call, TRBD1, was not cross checked with the DNA. TRBV21-1 is marked as a pseudogene. DNA sequence: TGTGCCAGCAGCAAAGAAAGGGGAAACTATGGCTACACCTTC. This translates into CASSKERGNYGYTF.